Each of the 19 T cell receptor beta chains below was sequenced from the same sample in a study of T cell repertoires in cytomegalovirus infection. TCRdb passed the reads through MiXCR, listing each CDR3 protein once. The table records around 350,000 distinct CDR3 sequences, over 15% of them present only once. The sequenced sample was PBMCs. The source of these receptors is a human donor in good health (CMV status not recorded). Some clones in this sample may be carry-over from other donors' samples.

DNA for the CDR3: TGTGCCAGCAGTTTATGGGAACAGGGGCACAACTACTTC. Amino acids: CASSLWEQGHNYF. The rearrangement links TRBV12-3 or TRBV12-4 to TRBJ2-7, with TRBD1 matching 7 bases. The CDR3 spans 13 residues. V shed 2 bases and J 13 bases; nucleotides not matched to a gene: 11.

This clonotype was seen a handful of times. The chain has TRBV18 and TRBJ2-1; D gene unclear. CDR3 size: 14 residues. Between the trimmed V and J ends, which lost 2 bases and 8 bases, there was a span of 13 bases. Germline V gene lookup returns CDR1 KGHSH and CDR2 LQKENI. The CDR3 here is CASSPSDKRDEQFF. DNA of the CDR3: TGTGCCAGCTCACCAAGCGACAAGCGCGATGAGCAGTTCTTC.

This clonotype was seen a few times. This chain joins TRBV19 and TRBJ1-1; D uncertain. Germline values: CDR1 LNHDA, CDR2 SQIVND (reference sequence). This CDR3 region has 13 residues. The ends were cut back, 7 bases at V and 1 base at J, with 10 bases in the middle. The CDR3: CASKGRTNTEAFF. The DNA of the CDR3 is TGTGCCAGTAAAGGGCGCACGAACACTGAAGCTTTCTTT. Drawing the rest from reference TRBV19 and TRBJ1-1, the complete variable domain is DGGITQSPKYLFRKEGQNVTLSCEQNLNHDAMYWYRQDPGQGLRLIYYSQIVNDFQKGDIAEGYSVSREKKESFPLTVTSAQKNPTAFYLCASKGRTNTEAFFGQGTRLTVV.

The chain employs TRBV3-1 and TRBJ2-7; TRBD1 matches 9 bases. This CDR3 has 15 amino acids. The J segment lost 4 bases and the V segment lost 2 bases, leaving 6 bases of the junction unmatched. In germline, CDR1 is LGHDT, CDR2 YNNKEL (reference sequence). CDR3 sequence: CASSQMGTGRYEQYF. The CDR3 bases are TGTGCCAGCAGCCAAATGGGGACAGGGAGGTACGAGCAGTACTTC.

The rearrangement uses TRBV6-6 and TRBJ2-3; D is uncertain. This CDR3 comprises 13 residues. From germline, CDR1 is MNHNY and CDR2 SVGAGI (reference sequence). Trimming took off 2 bases at V and 6 bases at J, with 9 bases between the two ends. CDR3 amino acids: CASSYQIRDTQYF. CDR3 DNA sequence: TGTGCCAGCAGTTACCAAATTAGGGATACGCAGTATTTT.

This clonotype was seen at least ten times. The rearrangement joins TRBV12-3 or TRBV12-4 to TRBJ2-1, with 9 bases matching TRBD1. The CDR3 has 17 amino acids. V was clipped by 0 bases and J by 3 bases; unmatched bases: 6. The chain's CDR3 is CASSLAGGQGIYNEQFF. DNA for the CDR3: TGTGCCAGCAGTTTAGCCGGTGGACAGGGGATCTACAATGAGCAGTTCTTC.

The sample holds a few counts of this clonotype. The junction differs from germline at one of its ends, possibly a read error. The chain uses TRBV7-6 and TRBJ2-1; 7 nucleotides match TRBD2. The CDR3 is made up of 18 amino acids. CDR1 and CDR2 (germline): SGHVS, FNYEAQ. The DNA of the CDR3 is TGTGCCAGCACCTTAAATCCGGGGGGTACGAGCTCCTACAATGAGCAGTTCTTC. Translation gives CASTLNPGGTSSYNEQFF. Drawing the rest from reference TRBV7-6 and TRBJ2-1, the complete variable domain is GAGVSQSPRYKVTKRGQDVALRCDPISGHVSLYWYRQALGQGPEFLTYFNYEAQQDKSGLPNDRFSAERPEGSISTLTIQRTEQRDSAMYRCASTLNPGGTSSYNEQFFGPGTRLTVL.

CDR3 sequence: CASSQVPGAPSGYTF. In DNA form, the CDR3 reads TGCGCCAGCAGCCAAGTACCGGGGGCGCCTTCTGGCTACACCTTC. The J gene is TRBJ1-2, the V gene TRBV4-1; possible D gene TRBD1, 6 bases. The CDR3 has 15 residues. V was trimmed by 1 base and J by 7 bases, leaving 16 bases between them. Germline loops: CDR1 MGHRA, CDR2 YSYEKL.

V and J are TRBV20-1 and TRBJ2-3; no clear D. The V gene lost 3 bases and the J gene lost 6 bases, with 7 bases spanning the gap. CDR1 and CDR2 (germline): DFQATT, SNEGSKA (reference sequence). The CDR3 is 11 amino acids. Here the CDR3 DNA reads TGCAGTGCTAGTGACTTGGATACGCAGTATTTT. It encodes CSASDLDTQYF.

V is TRBV28 and J is TRBJ1-2; no clear D gene. This CDR3 spans 11 amino acids. The V gene's germline CDR1 is MDHEN and CDR2 SYDVKM. The germline V and J ends were trimmed by 7 bases and 8 bases, with 11 bases remaining between them. CDR3 amino acids: CASNSIVGYTF. The CDR3 DNA sequence: TGTGCCAGCAATTCGATTGTGGGCTACACCTTC.

Ten or more counts support this clonotype. The genes are TRBV6-6 and TRBJ2-1, with D perhaps matching TRBD2 (5 bases). This CDR3 comprises 13 residues. Looked up from germline, CDR1 is MNHNY and CDR2 is SVGAGI (reference sequence). Trimming shortened V by 6 bases and J by 8 bases, and 14 bases separated the two germline ends. The CDR3 reads CASSEEVSDEQFF. The CDR3, as DNA: TGTGCCAGCAGCGAGGAGGTGAGCGATGAGCAGTTCTTC.

This clonotype was counted only a few times. V is TRBV6-5 and J is TRBJ2-2, with TRBD2 matching over 9 bases. V dropped 8 bases and J dropped 6; count of bases not matched to a gene: 4. Germline-derived CDR1 and CDR2 are MNHEY and SVGAGI. CDR3 length equals 13 residues. The CDR3: CASSGGRAGELFF. The CDR3 coding sequence is TGTGCCAGCTCTGGCGGGAGGGCCGGGGAGCTGTTTTTT.

The rearrangement joins TRBV19 to TRBJ1-1; D is uncertain. Trimming pared 4 bases from V and 6 bases from J, leaving 15 bases between. The germline V gene has CDR1 LNHDA and CDR2 SQIVND (reference sequence). The CDR3 consists of 14 residues. Here the CDR3 DNA reads TGTGCCAGTAGTACCCCGAAGGAGGCGGCTGAAGCTTTCTTT. Its translation is CASSTPKEAAEAFF. Together with reference TRBV19 and TRBJ1-1, the CDR3 gives the full variable domain: DGGITQSPKYLFRKEGQNVTLSCEQNLNHDAMYWYRQDPGQGLRLIYYSQIVNDFQKGDIAEGYSVSREKKESFPLTVTSAQKNPTAFYLCASSTPKEAAEAFFGQGTRLTVV.

This clonotype has a count of ten or more. As DNA, the CDR3 is TGTGCCAGCAGCAAGGACAGGCCGAGCTCTGGGGCCAACGTCCTGACTTTC. It codes for CASSKDRPSSGANVLTF. The gene calls are TRBV7-9 and TRBJ2-6; 7 bases match TRBD1. This CDR3 is 17 amino acids long. Germline values: CDR1 SEHNR, CDR2 FQNEAQ (reference sequence). The V gene end was trimmed by 5 bases and the J gene end by 0 bases; junction bases not matched to a gene: 7. Full variable domain (outside the CDR3, taken from reference TRBV7-9 and TRBJ2-6): DTGVSQNPRHKITKRGQNVTFRCDPISEHNRLYWYRQTLGQGPEFLTYFQNEAQLEKSRLLSDRFSAERPKGSFSTLEIQRTEQGDSAMYLCASSKDRPSSGANVLTFGAGSRLTVL.

This clonotype was counted between two and nine times. V gene TRBV5-1 combines with J gene TRBJ1-5; the D gene is possibly TRBD1 (5 bases). Trimming took off 0 bases at V and 3 bases at J, with 10 bases between the two ends. The germline V gene has CDR1 SGHRS and CDR2 YFSETQ. CDR3 size: 15 residues. CDR3 DNA sequence: TGCGCCAGCAGCTTGGTCGCAGGGCCCAATCAGCCCCAGCATTTT. Translating gives CASSLVAGPNQPQHF.

This clonotype has only a few counts. This chain uses TRBV12-3 or TRBV12-4 with TRBJ2-7; 7 nucleotides match TRBD1. V was clipped by 6 bases and J by 13 bases; unmatched bases: 15. The CDR3 runs 13 residues. CDR3 protein: CASRLHGQVLLYF. DNA of the CDR3: TGTGCCAGCAGGCTCCACGGACAGGTCCTCCTATACTTC.

The V gene is TRBV7-4, the J gene TRBJ2-3; TRBD2 matches 8 bases. Germline CDR1 is SGHVT and CDR2 is SQSDAQ. The CDR3 loop spans 16 amino acids. V lost 4 bases, J lost 0 bases, and 6 bases stayed unmatched. The DNA for the CDR3 is TGTGCCAGCAGCTCTTTAGCGGGACTGAGCACAGATACGCAGTATTTT. Its protein product is CASSSLAGLSTDTQYF.

The sample holds many counts of this clonotype. V and J are TRBV5-5 and TRBJ1-5; TRBD1 matches 8 bases. The CDR3 runs to 14 residues. Germline trimming cut 3 bases from V and 8 bases from J; bases unmatched to any gene: 7. CDR1 is SGHKS, CDR2 YYEKEE, per germline (reference sequence). The chain's CDR3 is CASSYGTGSEPQHF. DNA for the CDR3: TGTGCCAGCAGCTATGGGACAGGTTCGGAGCCCCAGCATTTT.

This clonotype occurred many times. The chain carries TRBV6-2 or TRBV6-3 and TRBJ2-1; TRBD1 matches 7 bases. Looked up from germline, CDR1 is MNHEY and CDR2 is SVGEGT. V lost 6 bases, J lost 9 bases, and 5 bases stayed unmatched. The CDR3 totals 12 residues. Here the CDR3 reads CASRDRVFEQFF. The CDR3 bases are TGTGCCAGCAGAGACAGGGTATTTGAGCAGTTCTTC.